These 6 T cell receptor beta chains share one sample of origin, sequenced in a study of blood T cell repertoires in COVID-19. Some clones are missing from TCRdb's copy, which holds only in-frame ones; the method was immunoSEQ multiplex PCR. The sample shows about 220,000 clones, roughly 90% of them seen only once. The sequenced material came from PBMCs or T cells enriched from blood (not recorded which). The receptors shown here come from a woman aged 40-49 years with acute COVID-19.

The V and J genes are TRBV5-5 and TRBJ1-2; a possible D gene is TRBD1 (5 bases). CDR3 size: 12 residues. V lost 3 bases to trimming and J lost 8 bases, with 11 bases between them. Germline CDR1 is SGHKS and CDR2 is YYEKEE (reference sequence). CDR3 residues: CASSSPGFGYTF. The CDR3 coding sequence is TGTGCCAGCAGCTCACCAGGGTTCGGCTACACCTTC.

The chain employs TRBV5-6 and TRBJ1-4; TRBD1 matches 8 bases. Germline CDR1 SGHDT, CDR2 YYEEEE. The length of the CDR3 is 17 residues. The ends lost 3 bases at V and 3 bases at J; junction bases unmatched: 10. CDR3 DNA sequence: TGTGCCAGCAGCTCTCGGGACAGGACGCAGTCTAATGAAAAACTGTTTTTT. It yields the protein CASSSRDRTQSNEKLFF.

V gene TRBV10-1 combines with J gene TRBJ1-5; weak D call: TRBD1 (6 bases). CDR3 length equals 15 residues. Germline V gene data show CDR1 as WNHNN and CDR2 as SYGVQD (reference sequence). With 7 bases removed from V and 3 bases from J, the gap between germline ends came to 16 bases. The CDR3 DNA reads as TGCGCCAGCACCTGCGACAGGCCTCCCAATCAGCCCCAGCATTTT. Encoded protein: CASTCDRPPNQPQHF.

The chain links TRBV30 to TRBJ1-2, with 8 bases matching TRBD1. The trim removed 0 bases at V and 5 bases at J, leaving 8 bases unmatched. The CDR3 length is 15 residues. CDR1 and CDR2 from the germline V gene are GTSNPN and SVGIG (reference sequence). The CDR3 here is CAWSVKGQGFYGYTF. CDR3 nucleotide sequence: TGTGCCTGGAGTGTCAAAGGACAGGGTTTTTATGGCTACACCTTC.

The V and J genes are TRBV27 and TRBJ2-7; TRBD2 might be the D (5 bases). CDR1 and CDR2 (germline): MNHEY, SMNVEV (reference sequence). The CDR3 is made up of 14 amino acids. V gave up 6 bases and J gave up 6 bases, with 18 bases separating them. CDR3 bases: TGTGCCAGCAGCCACCGGGCCGGGATTGGCGAGCAGTACGTC. Its translation is CASSHRAGIGEQYV.

V usage is TRBV27 and J usage is TRBJ2-7; 7 nucleotides match TRBD1. Germline values: CDR1 MNHEY, CDR2 SMNVEV (reference sequence). Trimming cost V 5 bases and J 4 bases; bases outside gene matches: 11. This CDR3 has 15 amino acids. The CDR3 here is CASSPRGTAIYEQYF. CDR3 sequence (DNA): TGTGCCAGCAGTCCCAGGGGGACAGCAATTTACGAGCAGTACTTC.